The following is a T cell receptor (beta chain) sequence with its context. The antigen is not known. PCR amplification relied on 60 Vbeta primers (plus 13 Jbeta primers). TCRdb's table, derived via immunoSEQ multiplex PCR, lists solely in-frame clones and lacks some. The sample gives 160,000 or so clones, roughly four fifths of which show up once; about 3.8% is in the top ten. The CDR3 is made up of 13 amino acids. V dropped 3 bases and J dropped 9 bases, with 12 bases sitting between them. Germline values: CDR1 MDHEN, CDR2 SYDVKM. This entry belongs to a study of cytomegalovirus exposure and HLA in healthy donors. Study-level points and caveats: Most subjects' HLA-A and HLA-B alleles were reportedly predicted from TCR beta sequences. Relative to the roughly 690-donor mean, N-insertions were reportedly fewer in an Asian-associated ancestry cluster in a later analysis.

The chain employs TRBV28 and TRBJ2-1, with D possibly TRBD2 on 7 matching bases. The TCR comes from a man over 45 in good health and CMV-seropositive. Sequencing was carried out using PBMCs. The CDR3 loop reads CASSLRGPSEQFF. The CDR3 DNA sequence: TGTGCCAGCAGTTTGCGGGGGCCGAGTGAGCAGTTCTTC. The full variable domain, in which reference TRBV28 and TRBJ2-1 provide the parts outside the CDR3, is DVKVTQSSRYLVKRTGEKVFLECVQDMDHENMFWYRQDPGLGLRLIYFSYDVKMKEKGDIPEGYSVSREKKERFSLILESASTNQTSMYLCASSLRGPSEQFFGPGTRLTVL.